A selection of T cell receptor beta chains follows, all from one sample in a study of blood T cell repertoires in COVID-19. Only in-frame clones appear in the TCRdb table, and some are missing; sequencing was by immunoSEQ multiplex PCR. The sample has approximately 90,000 clones; approximately 81% are singletons. The specimen sequenced was peripheral blood. The receptor source for this set is an elderly man with acute or convalescent COVID-19. The CDR3 runs from the conserved cysteine through the conserved F or W. The order of the fields is V gene, CDR3 length, CDR3 protein.

TRBV6-1 14 CASSEGDRGYTIYF
TRBV11-2 15 CASSPDRVWNNEQFF
TRBV9 14 CASSVAGVGGELFF
TRBV5-1 15 CASSRGGDTYNEQFF
TRBV2 12 CASSGNNSPLHF
TRBV11-2 12 CASSLPRSEAFF
TRBV19 14 CASRAAPSYNEQFF
TRBV27 13 CASTGQGTETQYF
TRBV5-6 15 CASSYKRTGGYGYTF
TRBV5-4 11 CASSLDSEAFF
TRBV5-4 15 CASSLARGLDYGYTF